This T cell receptor (beta chain) comes out of a study of CD8 T cells in ankylosing spondylitis. Broader study findings: As reported, disease-linked clones showed significant enrichment in matched ankylosing spondylitis synovial fluid.

From germline, CDR1 is KGHDR and CDR2 SFDVKD. The CDR3 sequence is 11 residues long. The V gene lost 9 bases and the J gene lost 0 bases, with 2 bases spanning the gap. TCRdb re-derived calls from the 5' RACE reads in MiXCR, one entry per CDR3 protein. The data hold 200,000 to 300,000 distinct CDR3 sequences, with roughly a quarter observed a single time. This clonotype showed up many times. Antigen: not known. This sequence originates from a male donor with ankylosing spondylitis or in good health (not recorded which). The sample comprised blood, either unsorted or a sorted T cell fraction (not recorded which). The chain is built from TRBV24-1 and TRBJ2-1, with D unclear. CDR3 DNA sequence: TGTGCCACCGCCTCCTACAATGAGCAGTTCTTC. Translating it yields CATASYNEQFF.